What follows are 32 T cell receptor beta chains derived from one specimen sequenced in a study of T cell responses to AZD1222 COVID-19 vaccine (dated by TCRdb to the early 2020s). Receptor amplification or capture employed the immunoSEQ multiplex PCR assay. TCRdb took this table from immuneACCESS and kept in-frame rearrangements with V and J called. Such tables lack part of the clones; where checked against another copy, unresolved V genes explain under half of the gap, and the rest is unexplained. This sample comprises under 150,000 clones, roughly 88% of them detected only once. The ten largest clones take up 6.5% of the sample. The time point label, as the study defines it: about 28 days (+/-7) after the second vaccine dose. The sequencing used peripheral blood, collected 28 days after the second AZD1222 dose. These receptors were taken from an adult who received the AZD1222 COVID-19 vaccine.

This clone was found a few times. This chain connects TRBV2 to TRBJ1-3, with D uncertain. CDR3 size: 15 residues. Germline assignment: CDR1 SNHLY and CDR2 FYNNEI. V shed 0 bases and J shed 0 bases, with 6 bases lying between them. CDR3 amino acids: CASSEATGSGNTIYF. CDR3 coding DNA: TGTGCCAGCAGTGAAGCAACCGGCTCTGGAAACACCATATATTTT.

In its sample, this clone was seen once. The chain uses TRBV19 and TRBJ1-6, with unresolved D. V gave up 8 bases and J gave up 5 bases, with 7 bases separating them. The length of the CDR3 is 12 residues. The germline V gene has CDR1 LNHDA and CDR2 SQIVND (reference sequence). The CDR3 DNA reads as TGTGCCAGTGCTGGGAATAATTCACCCCTCCACTTT. Protein product: CASAGNNSPLHF.

The chain joins TRBV4-1 to TRBJ1-1, with 7 nucleotides matching TRBD1. J lost 7 bases, V lost 1 base, and 9 bases had no gene match. In germline, CDR1 is MGHRA, CDR2 YSYEKL. The length of the CDR3 is 15 residues. The DNA for the CDR3 is TGCGCCAGCAGCCAAGTACCGGGACAGCCTGTTGAAGCTTTCTTT. The encoded protein is CASSQVPGQPVEAFF.

This chain connects TRBV29-1 to TRBJ1-1, with D perhaps TRBD1 (6 bases). Germline CDR1 reads SQVTM; CDR2 reads ANQGSEA. The CDR3 contains 13 residues. Trimming shortened V by 3 bases and J by 1 base, and 9 bases separated the two germline ends. The CDR3 nucleotides are TGCAGCGTTGAGGGGGCAGCGAACACTGAAGCTTTCTTT. Protein sequence: CSVEGAANTEAFF.

V gene TRBV18 combines with J gene TRBJ1-1; D not certain. The CDR3 sequence is 13 residues long. The germline CDR1 and CDR2 sequences are KGHSH and LQKENI. V was pared by 2 bases and J by 1 base, with 5 bases between. The CDR3 region has the DNA TGTGCCAGCTCACCAGCGGAGAACACTGAAGCTTTCTTT. Its protein product is CASSPAENTEAFF.

V and J are TRBV5-4 and TRBJ1-2; tentative D call: TRBD1 (5 bases). This CDR3 comprises 13 residues. Germline assignment: CDR1 SGHNT and CDR2 YYREEE (reference sequence). V gave up 2 bases and J gave up 8 bases, with 13 bases separating them. CDR3 DNA sequence: TGTGCCAGCAGCTTCGACAGTTCAAGCGGCTACACCTTC. Translation gives CASSFDSSSGYTF.

This clone has more than one count but fewer than ten. The DNA of the CDR3 is TGCGCCAGCAGCCAACTAGCGGGGGGGCTCTACGAGCAGTACTTC. Protein sequence: CASSQLAGGLYEQYF. The chain joins TRBV4-3 to TRBJ2-7, with 12 positions matching TRBD2. V lost 2 bases to trimming and J lost 3 bases; unmatched junction nucleotides: 2. The CDR3 consists of 15 residues. In germline, CDR1 is LGHNA, CDR2 YSLEER.

The CDR3 is CASSQVGWGLNEKLFF. CDR3 nucleotides: TGCGCCAGCAGCCAAGTGGGGTGGGGCCTTAATGAAAAACTGTTTTTT. The rearrangement links TRBV4-3 to TRBJ1-4, with a possible D match to TRBD1 (5 bases). The CDR3 covers 16 residues. V was shortened by 1 base and J by 4 bases, with 13 bases between the two germline ends. Germline V gives CDR1 LGHNA, CDR2 YSLEER.

The gene calls are TRBV12-5 and TRBJ2-1; D ambiguous. V lost 1 base and J 9 bases, leaving 13 bases between the germline ends. Per the germline V gene, CDR1 is LGHNT and CDR2 is FRNRAP. The CDR3 sequence is 14 residues long. The CDR3 loop reads CASGLAPDWGEQFF. The CDR3 DNA reads TGTGCTAGTGGTTTGGCCCCTGACTGGGGTGAGCAGTTCTTC.

This chain links TRBV2 with TRBJ1-5; TRBD1 might be the D (5 bases). Germline values: CDR1 SNHLY, CDR2 FYNNEI. Trimming took off 2 bases at V and 7 bases at J, with 12 bases between the two ends. The CDR3 runs 14 residues. The CDR3 nucleotides are TGTGCCAGCAGTGAAACCCAGGGAGGACAGCCCCAGCATTTT. Amino acid sequence: CASSETQGGQPQHF. The variable domain in full, with the rest retrieved from reference TRBV2 and TRBJ1-5, is EPEVTQTPSHQVTQMGQEVILRCVPISNHLYFYWYRQILGQKVEFLVSFYNNEISEKSEIFDDQFSVERPDGSNFTLKIRSTKLEDSAMYFCASSETQGGQPQHFGDGTRLSIL.

This chain joins TRBV6-5 and TRBJ1-2; D uncertain. This CDR3 contains 13 residues. Germline V gene lookup returns CDR1 MNHEY and CDR2 SVGAGI. V dropped 4 bases and J dropped 4 bases, with 10 bases sitting between them. DNA for the CDR3: TGTGCCAGCAGTTCCCATCCAGGCTATGGCTACACCTTC. Its protein product is CASSSHPGYGYTF.

CDR3 in DNA: TGTGCCAGCAGCGTAGAGCAGGGGACATCGCCCCTCCACTTT. It yields the protein CASSVEQGTSPLHF. The genes are TRBV9 and TRBJ1-6; D is possibly TRBD1 (6 bases). Germline values: CDR1 SGDLS, CDR2 YYNGEE. Deletions cut 0 bases from V and 13 bases from J, with 14 bases between. This CDR3 is built from 14 residues.

V is TRBV10-3 and J is TRBJ2-3; D ambiguous. The length of the CDR3 is 11 residues. V was shortened by 8 bases and J by 6 bases, with 9 bases between the two germline ends. CDR1 is ENHRY and CDR2 is SYGVKD in the germline V gene. CDR3 sequence reads: CAIAGVDTQYF. CDR3 DNA sequence: TGTGCCATCGCCGGAGTTGATACGCAGTATTTT.

The chain carries TRBV27 and TRBJ2-7; D is unresolved. Germline-derived CDR1 and CDR2 are MNHEY and SMNVEV (reference sequence). The CDR3 sequence is 13 residues long. Trimming cost V 7 bases and J 2 bases, with 12 bases left between them. CDR3 in amino acids: CASISFGTYEQYF. In DNA form, the CDR3 reads TGTGCCAGCATTTCTTTCGGTACCTACGAGCAGTACTTC.

The rearrangement uses TRBV19 and TRBJ1-2; possible D gene TRBD1, 6 bases. Germline V gene sequence: CDR1 LNHDA, CDR2 SQIVND (reference sequence). Trimming took off 6 bases at V and 8 bases at J, with 10 bases between the two ends. CDR3 size: 11 residues. The CDR3 bases are TGTGCCAGTAGGCAACAGGGAGGCTACACCTTC. Translation: CASRQQGGYTF.

The chain uses TRBV5-4 and TRBJ1-2; unclear D gene. Germline values: CDR1 SGHNT, CDR2 YYREEE (reference sequence). The length of the CDR3 is 17 residues. V was pared by 2 bases and J by 2 bases, with 19 bases between. CDR3: CASSFSVGRRWNYGYTF. Written as DNA, the CDR3 is TGTGCCAGCAGCTTTTCTGTAGGTAGGCGGTGGAACTATGGCTACACCTTC.

The V and J genes are TRBV11-2 and TRBJ2-5, with D possibly being TRBD1 (6 bases). Germline values: CDR1 SGHAT, CDR2 FQNNGV. The CDR3 spans 13 residues. Trimming stripped 5 bases from V and 3 bases from J, with 10 bases between. The CDR3 nucleotides read TGTGCCAGCAGCGTATGGACAGAAGAGACCCAGTACTTC. Its translation is CASSVWTEETQYF. Complete variable domain (other parts from reference TRBV11-2 and TRBJ2-5): EAGVAQSPRYKIIEKRQSVAFWCNPISGHATLYWYQQILGQGPKLLIQFQNNGVVDDSQLPKDRFSAERLKGVDSTLKIQPAKLEDSAVYLCASSVWTEETQYFGPGTRLLVL.

J is TRBJ2-7 and V is TRBV21-1; the D segment call TRBD2 is taken from the table without a DNA check. TRBV21-1 counts as a pseudogene. The CDR3 spans 13 residues. This CDR3 is CASSPRGSIKQYF. The CDR3 DNA reads TGTGCCAGCAGCCCGCGGGGATCGATTAAGCAGTACTTC.

This chain uses TRBV12-3 or TRBV12-4 with TRBJ2-5; no clear D. The CDR3 runs 13 residues. V lost 6 bases and J lost 2, with 10 bases in between. This CDR3 is CASRRLGQETQYF. In DNA form, the CDR3 reads TGTGCCAGCAGACGACTCGGGCAAGAGACCCAGTACTTC.

The V and J genes are TRBV4-2 and TRBJ1-4; 9 nucleotides line up with TRBD1. The CDR3 has 14 residues. CDR1 and CDR2 from the germline V gene are LGHNA and YNFKEQ. The junction had 3 bases not matched to a gene; V was cut back by 2 bases and J by 8 bases. The chain's CDR3 is CASSQRDRAEKLFF. CDR3 coding DNA: TGTGCCAGCAGCCAACGGGACAGGGCCGAAAAACTGTTTTTT.

The chain is built from TRBV18 and TRBJ2-1; D is possibly TRBD2 (5 bases). CDR1 is KGHSH, CDR2 LQKENI, per germline. The CDR3 is made up of 19 amino acids. V lost 3 bases to trimming and J lost 0 bases, with 21 bases between them. The CDR3 DNA reads TGTGCCAGCTCACCCGCCGGCCGAGGGCCCTCAAGCTCCTACAATGAGCAGTTCTTC. Translating gives CASSPAGRGPSSSYNEQFF.

V is TRBV18 and J is TRBJ2-3; D is unclear. Trimming pared 3 bases from V and 5 bases from J, leaving 6 bases between. The germline V gene encodes CDR1 KGHSH and CDR2 LQKENI. CDR3 size: 12 residues. The CDR3 sequence is CASSPSGDTQYF. The CDR3 DNA reads TGTGCCAGCTCACCCTCGGGAGATACGCAGTATTTT.

This clone has more than one count but fewer than ten. The chain is built from TRBV15 and TRBJ2-5, with D possibly being TRBD1 (7 bases). V dropped 3 bases and J dropped 2 bases, with 13 bases sitting between them. Germline values: CDR1 LNHNV, CDR2 YYDKDF (reference sequence). The CDR3 loop spans 15 amino acids. The CDR3 DNA sequence: TGTGCCACCAGCAGCCTGACAGGGAGGCAAGAGACCCAGTACTTC. Protein sequence: CATSSLTGRQETQYF.

This clone was found a few times. The chain recombines TRBV3-1 (or the pseudogene TRBV3-2) with TRBJ2-7; D call uncertain. With 1 base removed from V and 2 bases from J, the gap between germline ends came to 6 bases. The CDR3 has 13 amino acids. Germline values: CDR1 LGHDT, CDR2 YNNKEL (reference sequence). CDR3 sequence (DNA): TGTGCCAGCAGCCAAGGTCCAGCCTACGAGCAGTACTTC. Encoded protein: CASSQGPAYEQYF.

The rearrangement links TRBV5-1 to TRBJ2-7; D ambiguous. Germline CDR1 is SGHRS and CDR2 is YFSETQ. This CDR3 spans 12 amino acids. V was shortened by 2 bases and J by 1 base, with 4 bases between the two germline ends. The CDR3 here is CASSLTSYEQYF. The CDR3 nucleotides read TGCGCCAGCAGCTTAACATCCTACGAGCAGTACTTC.

The chain has TRBV20-1 and TRBJ2-5, with no clear D. The CDR3 sequence is 13 residues long. Per germline, CDR1 DFQATT and CDR2 SNEGSKA (reference sequence). V lost 3 bases and J lost 2, with 10 bases in between. CDR3 protein: CSASFTYQETQYF. DNA for the CDR3: TGCAGTGCTAGTTTCACGTATCAAGAGACCCAGTACTTC.

V and J are TRBV4-2 and TRBJ2-5; TRBD1 or TRBD2 may be the D gene (6 bases each). V was pared by 4 bases and J by 5 bases, with 11 bases between. CDR3 length: 13 residues. Per germline, CDR1 LGHNA and CDR2 YNFKEQ. The CDR3 loop reads CASSPGGRETQYF. The CDR3, as DNA: TGTGCCAGCAGCCCCGGGGGCCGGGAGACCCAGTACTTC.

V is TRBV4-3 and J is TRBJ2-5; TRBD2 aligns across 7 bases. The CDR3 runs 14 residues. V shed 0 bases, J shed 5 bases, and the junction held 3 bases outside the gene matches. Germline-derived CDR1 and CDR2 are LGHNA and YSLEER. As DNA, the CDR3 is TGCGCCAGCAGCCAAGAGAGGGGAGGGGAGACCCAGTACTTC. Its protein is CASSQERGGETQYF.

Only a few counts were recorded for this clone. V and J are TRBV27 and TRBJ1-6, with TRBD1 as a possible D gene (6 bases). CDR1 and CDR2 from the germline V gene are MNHEY and SMNVEV (reference sequence). CDR3 size: 19 residues. V was cut by 1 base and J by 7 bases, with 23 bases left in between. The CDR3 region is CASSLYRSHRAGLNSPLHF. CDR3 bases: TGTGCCAGCAGTTTATACCGATCACACAGGGCAGGTCTAAATTCACCCCTCCACTTT.

The chain carries TRBV12-5 and TRBJ2-1, with D hard to call. V was pared by 1 base and J by 0 bases, with 10 bases between. Per germline, CDR1 LGHNT and CDR2 FRNRAP. This CDR3 comprises 16 residues. As DNA, the CDR3 is TGTGCTAGTGGTTTGGGACAACTCGCCTCCTACAATGAGCAGTTCTTC. Translating it yields CASGLGQLASYNEQFF.

The rearrangement links TRBV13 to TRBJ1-3; D ambiguous. Trimming removed 5 bases at V and 0 bases at J, with 11 bases between. The CDR3 has 15 amino acids. Per germline, CDR1 PRHDT and CDR2 FYEKMQ (reference sequence). CDR3 residues: CASSKQGNSGNTIYF. DNA of the CDR3: TGTGCCAGCAGCAAACAAGGAAACTCTGGAAACACCATATATTTT. The whole variable domain, remainder taken from reference TRBV13 and TRBJ1-3, is AAGVIQSPRHLIKEKRETATLKCYPIPRHDTVYWYQQGPGQDPQFLISFYEKMQSDKGSIPDRFSAQQFSDYHSELNMSSLELGDSALYFCASSKQGNSGNTIYFGEGSWLTVV.

This clone was found once. The chain employs TRBV7-9 and TRBJ1-4; 7 bases align to TRBD1. Per the germline V gene, CDR1 is SEHNR and CDR2 is FQNEAQ (reference sequence). This CDR3 has 16 amino acids. Trimming took 5 bases from V and 4 from J; bases not matched to a gene: 10. The CDR3 DNA sequence: TGTGCCAGCAGCCGCTCCGGGACAGAACTTAATGAAAAACTGTTTTTT. It codes for CASSRSGTELNEKLFF. Full variable domain (missing parts from reference TRBV7-9 and TRBJ1-4): DTGVSQNPRHKITKRGQNVTFRCDPISEHNRLYWYRQTLGQGPEFLTYFQNEAQLEKSRLLSDRFSAERPKGSFSTLEIQRTEQGDSAMYLCASSRSGTELNEKLFFGSGTQLSVL.